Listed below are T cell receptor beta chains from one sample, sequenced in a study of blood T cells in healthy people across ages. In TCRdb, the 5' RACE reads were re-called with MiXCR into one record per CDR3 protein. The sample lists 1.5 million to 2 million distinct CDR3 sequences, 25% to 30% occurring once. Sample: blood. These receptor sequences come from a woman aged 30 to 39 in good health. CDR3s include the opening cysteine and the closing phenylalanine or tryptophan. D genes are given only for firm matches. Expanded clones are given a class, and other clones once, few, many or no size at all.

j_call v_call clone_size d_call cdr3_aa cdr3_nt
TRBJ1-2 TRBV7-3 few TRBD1 CASSSPGTGGEDGYTF TGTGCCAGCAGCTCCCCCGGGACAGGGGGCGAGGATGGCTACACCTTC
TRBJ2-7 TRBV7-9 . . CASSFILSYEQYF TGTGCCAGCAGCTTCATACTCTCCTACGAGCAGTACTTC
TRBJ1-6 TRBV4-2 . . CASSHPYTNSPLHF TGTGCCAGCAGCCACCCCTACACCAATTCACCCCTCCACTTT
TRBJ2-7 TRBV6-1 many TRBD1 CASSERTGVYEQYF TGTGCCAGCAGTGAGAGGACAGGGGTCTACGAGCAGTACTTC
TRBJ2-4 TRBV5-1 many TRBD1 CASSLRTGGTKNIQYF TGCGCCAGCAGCCTCAGGACAGGGGGGACCAAAAACATTCAGTACTTC
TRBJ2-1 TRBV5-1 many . CASSLEGTNEQFF TGCGCCAGCAGCTTGGAGGGGACCAATGAGCAGTTCTTC
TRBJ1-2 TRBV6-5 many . CASSRRGAGSYGYTF TGTGCCAGCAGCCGACGAGGGGCAGGGAGCTATGGCTACACCTTC
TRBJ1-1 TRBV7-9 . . CASSLGHGQPEAFF TGTGCCAGCAGCTTAGGGCACGGGCAGCCTGAAGCTTTCTTT
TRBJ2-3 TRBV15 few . CATSRGFGEVGDTQYF TGTGCCACCAGCAGGGGGTTCGGGGAGGTCGGAGATACGCAGTATTTT
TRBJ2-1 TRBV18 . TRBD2 CASSPASGRANEQFF TGTGCCAGCTCACCAGCTAGCGGGAGAGCCAATGAGCAGTTCTTC
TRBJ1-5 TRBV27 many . CASSLVVGNQPQHF TGTGCCAGCAGTTTAGTTGTGGGCAATCAGCCCCAGCATTTT
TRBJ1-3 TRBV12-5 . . CASGLHRDIHSGNTIYF TGTGCTAGTGGTCTACACCGGGACATCCACTCTGGAAACACCATATATTTT
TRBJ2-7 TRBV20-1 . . CSAPGAGLGYEQYF TGTAGTGCTCCGGGGGCGGGCCTTGGCTACGAGCAGTACTTC
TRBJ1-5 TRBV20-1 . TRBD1 CSASLGTRQGGQPQHF TGCAGTGCTAGTCTGGGTACGCGGCAGGGGGGTCAGCCCCAGCATTTT
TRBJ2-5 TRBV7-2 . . CASSLLSADQETQYF TGTGCCAGCAGCTTACTCTCGGCCGACCAAGAGACCCAGTACTTC
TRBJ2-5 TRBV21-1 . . CASSKDREGETQYF TGTGCCAGCAGCAAAGATCGAGAAGGCGAGACCCAGTACTTC
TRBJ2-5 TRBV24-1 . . CATSDPRDRNQETQYF TGTGCCACCAGTGATCCAAGAGACAGAAACCAAGAGACCCAGTACTTC
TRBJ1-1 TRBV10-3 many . CAISTGQNTEAFF TGTGCCATCAGTACAGGGCAGAACACTGAAGCTTTCTTT
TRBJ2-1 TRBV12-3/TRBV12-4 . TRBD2 CASSFQAGGAYNEQFF TGTGCCAGCAGTTTCCAAGCGGGAGGGGCCTACAATGAGCAGTTCTTC
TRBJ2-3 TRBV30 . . CAWSVAYLIPDTQYF TGTGCCTGGAGTGTAGCTTACTTAATACCAGATACGCAGTATTTT
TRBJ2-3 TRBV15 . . CATSIPPKRSTDTQYF TGTGCCACCAGCATTCCCCCTAAACGGAGCACAGATACGCAGTATTTT
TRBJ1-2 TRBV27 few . CASSPPTALGGYTF TGTGCCAGCAGTCCTCCGACAGCCCTCGGTGGCTACACCTTC
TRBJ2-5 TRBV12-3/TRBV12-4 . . CASSLTGKEAQYF TGTGCCAGCAGTTTAACAGGGAAAGAGGCCCAGTACTTC
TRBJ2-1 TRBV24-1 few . CATSGGGASGKQFF TGTGCCACCAGTGGCGGGGGCGCGAGTGGAAAACAGTTCTTC
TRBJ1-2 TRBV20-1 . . CGARASWVYGYTF TGCGGTGCTAGAGCTAGTTGGGTCTATGGCTACACCTTC
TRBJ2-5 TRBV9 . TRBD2 CDSSGLPGVGGETQYF TGTGACAGCAGTGGACTACCCGGAGTGGGGGGGGAGACCCAGTACTTC
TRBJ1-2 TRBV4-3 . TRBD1 CASSQDPYGGRGPLNYGYTF TGCGCCAGCAGCCAAGATCCTTACGGCGGCAGGGGGCCCCTTAACTATGGCTACACCTTC
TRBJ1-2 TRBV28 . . CASSPGTTPYGYTF TGTGCCAGCAGTCCCGGGACAACACCCTATGGCTACACCTTC
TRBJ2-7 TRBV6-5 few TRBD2 CASSPGGLGGESEQYF TGTGCCAGCAGCCCCGGAGGACTAGGAGGAGAAAGCGAGCAGTACTTC
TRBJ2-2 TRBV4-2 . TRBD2 CASSHSGGTGELFF TGTGCCAGCAGCCACAGCGGGGGCACCGGGGAGCTGTTTTTT
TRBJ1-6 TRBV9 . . CASSLRQVHSPLHF TGTGCCAGCAGCCTCAGACAGGTTCATTCACCCCTCCACTTT
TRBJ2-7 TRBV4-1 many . CASSQAGGGLVSYEQYF TGCGCCAGCAGCCAGGCCGGCGGGGGCCTCGTCTCCTACGAGCAGTACTTC
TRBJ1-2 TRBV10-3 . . CAISDRWTVANYGYTF TGTGCCATCAGTGACCGGTGGACAGTCGCTAACTATGGCTACACCTTC
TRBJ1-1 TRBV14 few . CASSQARGQRNTEAFF TGTGCCAGCAGCCAAGCTCGAGGACAGAGGAACACTGAAGCTTTCTTT
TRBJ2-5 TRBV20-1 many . CSASVPGLSKETQYF TGCAGTGCTAGTGTTCCGGGACTCTCCAAAGAGACCCAGTACTTC
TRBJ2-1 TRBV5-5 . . CASSTRTGRASYNEQFF TGTGCCAGCAGCACCCGGACAGGGAGGGCCTCCTACAATGAGCAGTTCTTC
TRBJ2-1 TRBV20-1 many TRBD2 CSARDPGGAYNEQFF TGCAGTGCTAGAGATCCCGGGGGGGCGTACAATGAGCAGTTCTTC
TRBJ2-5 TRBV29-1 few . CSALEGQETQYF TGCAGCGCCTTGGAGGGACAGGAGACCCAGTACTTC
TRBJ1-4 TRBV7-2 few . CASSSQVGQHNEKLFF TGTGCCAGCAGCTCCCAAGTCGGACAGCACAATGAAAAACTGTTTTTT
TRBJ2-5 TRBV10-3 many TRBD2 CAISPSGRGETQYF TGTGCCATCAGCCCCTCCGGGCGGGGGGAGACCCAGTACTTC
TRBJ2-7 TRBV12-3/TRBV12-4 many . CASSTRVGGEQYF TGTGCCAGCAGCACCAGGGTGGGAGGCGAGCAGTACTTC
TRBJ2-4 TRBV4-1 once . CASSQGPLPQRRPTYKQYF TGCGCCAGCAGCCAAGGCCCCCTACCTCAAAGACGCCCTACCTACAAGCAGTACTTC
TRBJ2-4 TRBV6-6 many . CAIGGKAKNIQYF TGTGCCATCGGAGGGAAGGCCAAAAACATTCAGTACTTC
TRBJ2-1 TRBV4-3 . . CASSQDGRETQFF TGCGCCAGCAGCCAAGATGGAAGAGAGACCCAGTTCTTC
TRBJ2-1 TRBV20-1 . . CSARGGSGTYNEQF TGCAGTGCTAGAGGCGGGAGTGGGACATACAATGAGCAGTTC
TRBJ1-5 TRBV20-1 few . CSARVAVNQPQHF TGCAGTGCTAGAGTGGCAGTCAATCAGCCCCAGCATTTT
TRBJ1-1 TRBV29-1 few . CSARTGGNTEAFF TGCAGCGCCCGAACGGGGGGGAACACTGAAGCTTTCTTT
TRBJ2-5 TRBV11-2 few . CASSLGVVGGDKKEPQYF TGTGCCAGCAGCTTAGGGGTGGTTGGAGGGGATAAAAAAGAGCCCCAGTACTTC
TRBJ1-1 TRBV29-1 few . CSVEEGNTEAFF TGCAGCGTTGAAGAAGGGAACACTGAAGCTTTCTTT
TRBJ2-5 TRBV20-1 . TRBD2 CSAKTAGTSQETQYF TGCAGTGCAAAAACGGCCGGGACTAGCCAAGAGACCCAGTACTTC
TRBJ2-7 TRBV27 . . CVSSLGLGQGYEQYF TGTGTCAGCAGTTTAGGCCTGGGGCAGGGTTACGAGCAGTACTTC
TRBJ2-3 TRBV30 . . CAFWTVHTGDTQYF TGTGCCTTCTGGACAGTGCATACAGGCGATACGCAGTATTTT
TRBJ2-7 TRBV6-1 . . CASSEAKTGTYEQYF TGTGCCAGCAGTGAAGCCAAGACAGGGACTTACGAGCAGTACTTC
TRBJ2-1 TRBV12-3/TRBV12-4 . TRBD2 CATRTSEWDEQFF TGTGCCACCCGGACTAGCGAATGGGATGAGCAGTTCTTC